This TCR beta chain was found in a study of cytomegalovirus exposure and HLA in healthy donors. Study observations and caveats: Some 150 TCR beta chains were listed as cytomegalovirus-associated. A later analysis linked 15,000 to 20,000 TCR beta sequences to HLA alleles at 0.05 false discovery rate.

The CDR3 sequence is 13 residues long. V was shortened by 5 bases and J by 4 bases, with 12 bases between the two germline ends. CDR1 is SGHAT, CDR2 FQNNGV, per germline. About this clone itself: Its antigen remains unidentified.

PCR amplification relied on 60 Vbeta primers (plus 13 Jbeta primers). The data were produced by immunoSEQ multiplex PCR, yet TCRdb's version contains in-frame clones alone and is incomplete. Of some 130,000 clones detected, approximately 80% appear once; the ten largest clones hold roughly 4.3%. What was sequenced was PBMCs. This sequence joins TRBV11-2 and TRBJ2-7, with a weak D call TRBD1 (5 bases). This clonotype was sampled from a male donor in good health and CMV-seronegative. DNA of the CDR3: TGTGCCAGCAGCCAAGGGGTCGAATACGAGCAGTACTTC. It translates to CASSQGVEYEQYF.